The rows below give T cell receptor beta chains drawn from one sample of a study of blood T cell repertoires in COVID-19. This table comes from immunoSEQ multiplex PCR, and its TCRdb copy is limited to in-frame clones, with some not included. Here the sample spans more than 200,000 clones, nearly 90% being singletons. Sequencing was performed on PBMCs or T cells enriched from blood (not recorded which). Receptor source: a woman in her twenties or thirties with acute COVID-19. Both conserved end residues are part of each CDR3. A D gene is named only where the DNA matches it firmly. For some rows the clone size is stated as once, few or many, or as a class when expanded; others skip it.

cdr3_aa: CAWSLDREADEKLFF
cdr3_nt: TGTGCCTGGAGTCTGGACAGGGAGGCGGATGAAAAACTGTTTTTT
d_call: TRBD1
j_call: TRBJ1-4
v_call: TRBV30
clone_size: .

cdr3_aa: CASSPGVYNEQFF
cdr3_nt: TGTGCCAGCAGCCCGGGGGTTTACAATGAGCAGTTCTTC
d_call: .
j_call: TRBJ2-1
v_call: TRBV5-6
clone_size: .

cdr3_aa: CASSSEGARGYGYTF
cdr3_nt: TGTGCCAGCAGTTCCGAGGGGGCGAGGGGGTATGGCTACACCTTC
d_call: TRBD1
j_call: TRBJ1-2
v_call: TRBV27
clone_size: .

cdr3_aa: CASSPQGGNTEAFF
cdr3_nt: TGTGCCAGCAGCCCCCAGGGAGGGAACACTGAAGCTTTCTTT
d_call: .
j_call: TRBJ1-1
v_call: TRBV11-2
clone_size: .

cdr3_aa: CASSPGGPNEKLFF
cdr3_nt: TGTGCCAGCAGCCCCGGTGGGCCTAATGAAAAACTGTTTTTT
d_call: .
j_call: TRBJ1-4
v_call: TRBV6-5
clone_size: .

cdr3_aa: CASSFPTGGGLYEQYF
cdr3_nt: TGTGCCAGCAGCTTCCCGACAGGGGGGGGACTCTACGAGCAGTACTTC
d_call: TRBD1
j_call: TRBJ2-7
v_call: TRBV7-2
clone_size: .

cdr3_aa: CASTPRSPGTEQFF
cdr3_nt: TGTGCCAGCACCCCCAGGTCACCTGGTACTGAGCAGTTCTTC
d_call: .
j_call: TRBJ2-1
v_call: TRBV14
clone_size: .

cdr3_aa: CASSLRGQGNNEQYF
cdr3_nt: TGTGCCAGCAGCTTGAGGGGACAGGGTAACAACGAGCAGTACTTC
d_call: TRBD1
j_call: TRBJ2-7
v_call: TRBV5-5
clone_size: medium-sized

cdr3_aa: CASSLDRGGTDTQYF
cdr3_nt: TGTGCCAGCAGCTTGGATCGGGGGGGCACAGATACGCAGTATTTT
d_call: TRBD2
j_call: TRBJ2-3
v_call: TRBV5-4
clone_size: .

cdr3_aa: CASSSRGGGHPGTYEQYF
cdr3_nt: TGTGCCAGCAGTTCCCGGGGCGGGGGCCACCCCGGGACCTACGAGCAGTACTTC
d_call: .
j_call: TRBJ2-7
v_call: TRBV13
clone_size: few

cdr3_aa: CASSGARGHNEQFF
cdr3_nt: TGTGCCAGCAGTGGGGCGCGGGGTCACAATGAGCAGTTCTTC
d_call: .
j_call: TRBJ2-1
v_call: TRBV9
clone_size: .

cdr3_aa: CASSPGQAGYGNTIYF
cdr3_nt: TGTGCCAGCAGCCCTGGCCAGGCCGGCTATGGAAACACCATATATTTT
d_call: .
j_call: TRBJ1-3
v_call: TRBV7-9
clone_size: .

cdr3_aa: CASSVSSGEGYTF
cdr3_nt: TGTGCCAGCAGCGTTTCGAGCGGGGAAGGCTACACCTTC
d_call: .
j_call: TRBJ1-2
v_call: TRBV7-2
clone_size: .

cdr3_aa: CASSQQTPQYEQYF
cdr3_nt: TGTGCCAGCAGCCAGCAGACACCTCAGTACGAGCAGTACTTC
d_call: .
j_call: TRBJ2-7
v_call: TRBV13
clone_size: once

cdr3_aa: CASSSTGQYTEAFF
cdr3_nt: TGCGCCAGCAGCTCGACTGGACAGTACACTGAAGCTTTCTTT
d_call: .
j_call: TRBJ1-1
v_call: TRBV5-1
clone_size: .

cdr3_aa: CASSLDRLAGDTGELFF
cdr3_nt: TGTGCCAGCAGCTTAGATCGACTAGCGGGGGACACCGGGGAGCTGTTTTTT
d_call: TRBD2
j_call: TRBJ2-2
v_call: TRBV11-2
clone_size: .

cdr3_aa: CATSRDGGRRPQHF
cdr3_nt: TGTGCCACCAGCAGAGATGGAGGGAGGCGGCCCCAGCATTTT
d_call: .
j_call: TRBJ1-5
v_call: TRBV15
clone_size: .

cdr3_aa: CASSYSRPAGTGELFF
cdr3_nt: TGTGCCAGCAGTTACTCGAGGCCAGCGGGCACCGGGGAGCTGTTTTTT
d_call: .
j_call: TRBJ2-2
v_call: TRBV6-5
clone_size: few